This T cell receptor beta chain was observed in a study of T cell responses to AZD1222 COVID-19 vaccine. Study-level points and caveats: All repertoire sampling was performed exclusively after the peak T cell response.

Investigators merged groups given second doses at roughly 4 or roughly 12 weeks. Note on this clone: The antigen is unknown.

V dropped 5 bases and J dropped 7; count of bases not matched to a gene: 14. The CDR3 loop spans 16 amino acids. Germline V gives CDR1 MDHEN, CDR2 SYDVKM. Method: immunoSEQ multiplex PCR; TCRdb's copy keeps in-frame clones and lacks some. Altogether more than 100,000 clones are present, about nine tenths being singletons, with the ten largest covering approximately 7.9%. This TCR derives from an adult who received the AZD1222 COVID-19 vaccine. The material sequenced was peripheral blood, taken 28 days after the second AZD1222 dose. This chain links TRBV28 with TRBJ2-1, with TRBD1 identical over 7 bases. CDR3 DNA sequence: TGTGCCAGCAGTCCCGAATATCAGACAGGGCAGAATGAGCAGTTCTTC. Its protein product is CASSPEYQTGQNEQFF.